This T cell receptor (beta chain) was obtained from a study of T cells in Graves' hyperthyroidism and ophthalmopathy. Notes on the study in general: Peripheral blood also featured most of the thyroid clonotypes expanded above 0.001. The model foresaw ophthalmopathy a median 6.5 months prior to onset.

The CDR3 is 16 amino acids. Trimming stripped 0 bases from V and 0 bases from J, with 12 bases between. Germline CDR1 and CDR2: GTSNPN and SVGIG (reference sequence). Diagnosing involved the use of clinical symptoms, serum thyroxine and TRAb, thyroid ultrasound and orbital computed tomography. Remarks on this clonotype: Its target is not known.

TCR beta CDR3 region amplification was performed from RNA transcripts. In the first-round RT-PCR of the TCR CDR3, the HTBI primer set was used. From the multiplex PCR reads, TCRdb called clonotypes with MiXCR, one entry per CDR3 protein. The sample has about 640,000 distinct CDR3 sequences, about a fifth seen once. Specimen: blood. The chain joins TRBV30 to TRBJ1-3, with D unclear. The clonotype originates from a man younger than 45 with Graves' ophthalmopathy. CDR3: CAWSVYDISSGNTIYF. The CDR3 DNA reads as TGTGCCTGGAGTGTATATGACATCAGCTCTGGAAACACCATATATTTT.